This entry lists 21 T cell receptor beta chains sequenced from one sample in a study of cytomegalovirus exposure and HLA in healthy donors. The PCR contained 60 Vbeta and 13 Jbeta primers. Assay used: immunoSEQ multiplex PCR; TCRdb lists only in-frame clones, some missing. The table includes 85,000 to 130,000 clones, around 80% detected once. Sequenced input: PBMCs. The receptors were gathered from a woman between 35 and 50 years old in good health and CMV-seronegative.

This chain uses TRBV5-8 with TRBJ1-2; no clear D gene. The CDR3 is made up of 13 amino acids. Germline V gene sequence: CDR1 SGHTS, CDR2 YDEGEE. V gave up 5 bases and J gave up 5 bases, with 13 bases separating them. CDR3 protein: CASSRGSGYGYTF. As DNA, the CDR3 is TGTGCCAGCAGTCGCGGTTCGGGTTATGGCTACACCTTC.

To note about this clone: At the DNA level, this CDR3 is encoded by other sequences in the same sample as well. The rearrangement joins TRBV7-2 to TRBJ1-2, with 8 bases matching TRBD1. The length of the CDR3 is 13 residues. V was clipped by 5 bases and J by 6 bases; unmatched bases: 5. Germline CDR1 SGHTA, CDR2 FQGNSA. The CDR3 DNA sequence: TGTGCCAGCAGCCTCGACAGGGGTAATGGCTACACCTTC. It translates to CASSLDRGNGYTF.

The chain links TRBV13 to TRBJ2-7, with TRBD1 matching 8 bases. V shed 3 bases, J shed 2 bases, and the junction held 3 bases outside the gene matches. Germline V lookup: CDR1 PRHDT, CDR2 FYEKMQ (reference sequence). This CDR3 has 14 residues. This CDR3 is CASSFRDRTYEQYF. CDR3 sequence (DNA): TGTGCCAGCAGCTTCCGGGACAGGACCTACGAGCAGTACTTC. Full variable domain (outside the CDR3, taken from reference TRBV13 and TRBJ2-7): AAGVIQSPRHLIKEKRETATLKCYPIPRHDTVYWYQQGPGQDPQFLISFYEKMQSDKGSIPDRFSAQQFSDYHSELNMSSLELGDSALYFCASSFRDRTYEQYFGPGTRLTVT.

The chain is built from TRBV7-2 and TRBJ2-7; D is unclear. V was trimmed by 3 bases and J by 2 bases, leaving 11 bases between them. This CDR3 contains 14 residues. Germline V gene lookup returns CDR1 SGHTA and CDR2 FQGNSA. The CDR3, as DNA: TGTGCCAGCAGCTTTGGTACAGCTCCCTACGAGCAGTACTTC. This codes for CASSFGTAPYEQYF.

The chain uses TRBV18 and TRBJ2-1, with D tentatively TRBD1 (6 bases). Germline-derived CDR1 and CDR2 are KGHSH and LQKENI. V gave up 5 bases and J gave up 8 bases, with 25 bases separating them. The CDR3 covers 17 residues. The DNA of the CDR3 is TGTGCCAGCTCAGAGACAGGTAGTCTCCAAATCCTGCATGAGCAGTTCTTC. This encodes CASSETGSLQILHEQFF.

This clone occurred once. The chain is built from TRBV27 and TRBJ1-5, with 8 positions matching TRBD1. In germline, CDR1 is MNHEY, CDR2 SMNVEV (reference sequence). This CDR3 is built from 14 residues. Unmatched junction bases numbered 9, after V lost 8 bases and J lost 6 bases. This chain's CDR3 is CASSPGQGSQPQHF. In DNA, the CDR3 is TGTGCCAGCTCGCCCGGACAGGGTAGTCAGCCCCAGCATTTT.

This rearrangement joins TRBV11-2 to TRBJ2-1, with 7 bases lining up with TRBD1. V dropped 5 bases and J dropped 9; count of bases not matched to a gene: 10. CDR1 and CDR2 (germline): SGHAT, FQNNGV. The CDR3 extends over 14 amino acids. In nucleotides, the CDR3 is TGTGCCAGCAGCCCTCGACAGGGAACGGGTGAGCAGTTCTTC. Translation: CASSPRQGTGEQFF.

The CDR3 region is CATSTPQGSTGANVLTF. The CDR3 DNA sequence: TGTGCCACCAGCACCCCACAGGGATCGACTGGGGCCAACGTCCTGACTTTC. The chain employs TRBV15 and TRBJ2-6, with D tentatively TRBD1 (6 bases). Trimming removed 4 bases from V and 2 bases from J, with 15 bases in between. This CDR3 is built from 17 residues. The germline V gene encodes CDR1 LNHNV and CDR2 YYDKDF (reference sequence).

J is TRBJ2-7 and V is TRBV29-1; maybe TRBD1 (6 bases). Trimming stripped 6 bases from V and 6 bases from J, with 18 bases between. The V gene's germline CDR1 is SQVTM and CDR2 ANQGSEA. The CDR3 is 13 amino acids. The CDR3 loop reads CSVCQGTVGEQYF. CDR3 nucleotides: TGCAGCGTGTGCCAGGGGACGGTGGGCGAGCAGTACTTC.

This chain links TRBV7-2 with TRBJ2-4; 9 bases align to TRBD1. The ends lost 1 base at V and 8 bases at J; junction bases unmatched: 6. The CDR3 loop spans 15 amino acids. Germline V gives CDR1 SGHTA, CDR2 FQGNSA. The CDR3 reads CASSLVGQGRDIQYF. The DNA of the CDR3 is TGTGCCAGCAGCTTAGTGGGACAGGGAAGGGACATTCAGTACTTC.

CDR3 amino acids: CASSVPGNEQFF. The CDR3 nucleotides are TGTGCCAGCAGTGTCCCGGGCAATGAGCAGTTCTTC. The rearrangement links TRBV6-5 to TRBJ2-1; D not resolved. The germline V and J ends were trimmed by 5 bases and 6 bases, with 8 bases remaining between them. This CDR3 has 12 amino acids. The V gene's germline CDR1 is MNHEY and CDR2 SVGAGI.

The chain employs TRBV30 and TRBJ1-5; D remains unclear. Per the germline V gene, CDR1 is GTSNPN and CDR2 is SVGIG (reference sequence). The CDR3 totals 15 residues. The V and J ends lost 0 bases and 4 bases respectively, with 13 bases between them. This chain's CDR3 is CAWSVSLGRNQPQHF. As DNA, the CDR3 is TGTGCCTGGAGTGTAAGTCTTGGGAGAAATCAGCCCCAGCATTTT.

Details on this clone: Mismatch with germline at one junction end may stem from a read error. The chain has TRBV7-9 and TRBJ2-1; D is ambiguous. The CDR3 length is 13 residues. Germline CDR1 SEHNR, CDR2 FQNEAQ (reference sequence). The CDR3 is CASTLAYRSEQFF. CDR3 DNA: TGTGCCAGCACCTTAGCTTATAGAAGTGAGCAGTTCTTC.

The chain links TRBV5-8 to TRBJ1-6; TRBD1 is a possible D gene (5 bases). Germline-derived CDR1 and CDR2 are SGHTS and YDEGEE. V was cut by 0 bases and J by 12 bases, with 16 bases left in between. The CDR3 is 15 residues long. CDR3 sequence: CASSLDWGGHRPLHF. CDR3 bases: TGTGCCAGCAGCTTGGATTGGGGCGGCCACCGACCCCTCCACTTT.

This clone came up a few times. The rearrangement links TRBV7-2 to TRBJ2-2; D possibly corresponds to TRBD1 (5 bases). Looked up from germline, CDR1 is SGHTA and CDR2 is FQGNSA. Trimming took 9 bases from V and 0 from J, leaving 11 bases between them. The CDR3 is 14 amino acids. CDR3 DNA sequence: TGTGCCAGTAGGGGTGGGGCGAACACCGGGGAGCTGTTTTTT. This codes for CASRGGANTGELFF.

This CDR3 is CASRVNRGGEGQPQHF. CDR3 DNA: TGTGCCAGTAGGGTCAACAGGGGCGGAGAGGGGCAGCCCCAGCATTTT. The chain carries TRBV19 and TRBJ1-5; 7 nucleotides line up with TRBD1. The CDR3 is 16 residues long. With V trimmed by 6 bases and J by 7 bases, 15 bases remained unmatched. Germline values: CDR1 LNHDA, CDR2 SQIVND (reference sequence).

The chain links TRBV25-1 to TRBJ1-2; weak D call: TRBD1 (5 bases). Trimming removed 1 base from V and 4 bases from J, with 19 bases in between. Germline CDR1 is MGHDK and CDR2 is SYGVNS. The CDR3 totals 17 residues. CDR3 amino acids: CASSESVTEINFYGYTF. Here the CDR3 DNA reads TGTGCCAGCAGTGAATCGGTGACAGAGATTAATTTCTATGGCTACACCTTC.

This chain links TRBV9 with TRBJ2-7, with a weak D call TRBD2 (6 bases). Germline V lookup: CDR1 SGDLS, CDR2 YYNGEE. V lost 0 bases and J 2 bases, leaving 12 bases between the germline ends. The CDR3 length is 15 residues. CDR3 in amino acids: CASSVASVLPYEQYF. CDR3 coding DNA: TGTGCCAGCAGCGTAGCTAGCGTATTACCCTACGAGCAGTACTTC.

The chain carries TRBV7-3 and TRBJ2-3; 11 bases align to TRBD2. CDR1 and CDR2 (germline): SGHTA, FQGTGA. CDR3 length: 16 residues. Losses at the gene ends were 5 bases for V and 3 bases for J; bases not matched to a gene: 7. The CDR3 reads CASSLGTSGTTDTQYF. CDR3 DNA: TGTGCCAGCAGCCTGGGGACTAGCGGCACAACAGATACGCAGTATTTT.

V is TRBV7-2 and J is TRBJ2-5; D may be TRBD1 (5 bases). Germline V gene lookup returns CDR1 SGHTA and CDR2 FQGNSA. This CDR3 contains 15 residues. V lost 2 bases and J lost 5, with 15 bases in between. This CDR3 is CASSLRLGHGETQYF. The CDR3 DNA reads as TGTGCCAGCAGCTTAAGGCTTGGACACGGGGAGACCCAGTACTTC.

The chain has TRBV7-9 and TRBJ1-4; tentative D call: TRBD1 (5 bases). This CDR3 is built from 13 residues. Trimming shortened V by 4 bases and J by 11 bases, and 14 bases separated the two germline ends. In germline, CDR1 is SEHNR, CDR2 FQNEAQ (reference sequence). CDR3 in amino acids: CASSSAQGLKLFF. The CDR3 DNA reads TGTGCCAGCAGCTCGGCCCAGGGCCTTAAACTGTTTTTT.